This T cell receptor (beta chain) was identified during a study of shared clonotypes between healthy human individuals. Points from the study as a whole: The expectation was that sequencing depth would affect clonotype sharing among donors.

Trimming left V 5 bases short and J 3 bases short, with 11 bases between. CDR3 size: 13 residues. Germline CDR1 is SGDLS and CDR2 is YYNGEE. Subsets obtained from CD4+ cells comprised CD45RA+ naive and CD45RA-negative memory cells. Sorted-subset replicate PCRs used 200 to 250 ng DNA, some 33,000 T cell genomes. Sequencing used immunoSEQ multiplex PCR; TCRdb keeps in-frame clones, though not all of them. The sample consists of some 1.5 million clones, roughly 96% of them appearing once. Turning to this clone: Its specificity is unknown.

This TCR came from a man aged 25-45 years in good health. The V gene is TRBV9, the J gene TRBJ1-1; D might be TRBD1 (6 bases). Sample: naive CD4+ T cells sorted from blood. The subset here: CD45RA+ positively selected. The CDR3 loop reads CASSTGAYTEAFF. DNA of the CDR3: TGTGCCAGCAGTACGGGGGCTTACACTGAAGCTTTCTTT.